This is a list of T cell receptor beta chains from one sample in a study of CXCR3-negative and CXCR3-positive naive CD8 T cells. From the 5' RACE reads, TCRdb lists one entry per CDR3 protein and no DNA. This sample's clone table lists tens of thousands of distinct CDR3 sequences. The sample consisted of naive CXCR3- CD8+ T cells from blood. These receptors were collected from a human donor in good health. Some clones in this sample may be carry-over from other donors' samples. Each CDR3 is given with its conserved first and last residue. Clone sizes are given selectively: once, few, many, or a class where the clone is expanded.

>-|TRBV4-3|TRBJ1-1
CASSQEGDSHTEAFF
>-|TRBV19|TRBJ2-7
CASALLASGSYEQYF
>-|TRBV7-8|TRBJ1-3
CASSLDRGSNTIYF
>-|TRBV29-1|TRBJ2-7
CSAMFGEYEQYF
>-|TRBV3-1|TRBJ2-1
CASTLTLGDNHPNNEQFF
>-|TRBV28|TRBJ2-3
CASNGHRLNTDTQYF
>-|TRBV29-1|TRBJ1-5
CSPAGNQPQHF
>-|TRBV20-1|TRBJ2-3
CSATTSDSTDTQYF
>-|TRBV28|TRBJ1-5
CASSFTPNQPQHF
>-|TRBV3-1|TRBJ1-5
CASSQEGSNQPQHF
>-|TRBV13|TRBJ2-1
CASSLASAYNEQFF
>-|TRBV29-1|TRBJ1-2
CSVEIGTYGYTF
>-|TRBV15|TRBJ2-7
CATSHPGEADLRHEQYF
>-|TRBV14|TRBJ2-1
CASSRRSGGSSYNEQFF
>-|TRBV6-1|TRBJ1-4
CATRQGRATNEKLFF
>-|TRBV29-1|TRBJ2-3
CSVSGPITDTQYF
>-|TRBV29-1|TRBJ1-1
CSVLSGGLLGTEAFF
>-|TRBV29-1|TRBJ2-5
CSADTGGGETQYF
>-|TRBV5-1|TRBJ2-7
CASSLFTGDQEQYF
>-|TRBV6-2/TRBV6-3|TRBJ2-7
CASSKGQEPYEQYF
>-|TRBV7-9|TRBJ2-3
CASSLRGLADTQYF
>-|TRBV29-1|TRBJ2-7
CSAWGRSSYEQYF
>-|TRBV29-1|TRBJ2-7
CSALGTGATGDYEQYF
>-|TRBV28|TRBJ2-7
CASRGAWVEQYF
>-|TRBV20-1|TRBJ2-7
CSARTLQGARNEQYF
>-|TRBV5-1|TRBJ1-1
CASSSSGTSLWNTEAFF
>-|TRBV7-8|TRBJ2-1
CASSFLRGASHNEQFF
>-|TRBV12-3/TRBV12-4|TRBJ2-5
CASSPTAVIQETQYF
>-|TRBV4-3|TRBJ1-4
CASSQGSEAANEKLFF
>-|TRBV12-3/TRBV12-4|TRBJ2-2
CASSLRTATGELFF
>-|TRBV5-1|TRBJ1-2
CASSDTPGFGYTF
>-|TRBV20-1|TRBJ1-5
CSARSGISNQPQHF
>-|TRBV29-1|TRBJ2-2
CSGVRGDTGELFF
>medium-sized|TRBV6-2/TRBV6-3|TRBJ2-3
CASIQDRPQSTDTQYF
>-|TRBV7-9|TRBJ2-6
CASSFSGTGANVLTF
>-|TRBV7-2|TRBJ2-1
CASSLTQVEQFF
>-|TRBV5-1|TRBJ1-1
CASSSGTGFNTEAFF
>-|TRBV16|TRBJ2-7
CASSPRGSYEQYF
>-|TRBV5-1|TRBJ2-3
CASSSHGLAGPPGSTDTQYF
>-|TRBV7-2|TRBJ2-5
CASSYPMETQYF
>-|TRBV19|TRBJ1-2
CASSTGTANYGYTF
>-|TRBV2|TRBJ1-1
CASERGTEGTEAFF
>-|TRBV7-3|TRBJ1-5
CASSSELRRQGLLGQPQHF
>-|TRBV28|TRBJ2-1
CASRDDRGINEQFF
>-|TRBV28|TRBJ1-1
CASKEGVTEAFF
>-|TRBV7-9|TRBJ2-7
CASSTQGYEQYF
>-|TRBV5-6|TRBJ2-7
CASSFSLEQYF
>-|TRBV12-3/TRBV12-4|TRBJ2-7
CASRRQDAFSEQYF
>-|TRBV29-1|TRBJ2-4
CSVDNGHIQYF
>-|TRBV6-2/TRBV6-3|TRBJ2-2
CASSYRETGELFF
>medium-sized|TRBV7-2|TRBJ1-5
CASSLEGDQPQHF
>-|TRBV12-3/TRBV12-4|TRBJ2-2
CASSRQDVGTGELFF
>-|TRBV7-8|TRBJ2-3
CASRSREGSRPSTDTQYF
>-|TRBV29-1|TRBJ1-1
CSALPDTEAFF
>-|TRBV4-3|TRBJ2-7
CASSQDPGLNYEQYF
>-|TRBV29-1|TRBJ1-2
CSVESTESYGYTF
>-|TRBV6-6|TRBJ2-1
CASSYMDNEQFF
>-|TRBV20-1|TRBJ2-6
CSATGTGVSGANVLTF
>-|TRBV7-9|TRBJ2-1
CASSFPGSSYNEQFF